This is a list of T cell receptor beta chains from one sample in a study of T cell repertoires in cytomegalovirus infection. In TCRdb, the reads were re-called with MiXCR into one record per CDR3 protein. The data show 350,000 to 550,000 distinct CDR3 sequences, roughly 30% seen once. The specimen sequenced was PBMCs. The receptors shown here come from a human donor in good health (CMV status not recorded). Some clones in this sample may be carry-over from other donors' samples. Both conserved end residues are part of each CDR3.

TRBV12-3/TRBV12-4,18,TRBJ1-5,CASSRDRGLQYSNQPQHF
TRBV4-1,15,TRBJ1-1,CASSQDRDLNTEAFF
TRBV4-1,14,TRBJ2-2,CASSHRENTGELFF
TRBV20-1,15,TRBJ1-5,CSASDRGQNNQPQHF
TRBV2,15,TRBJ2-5,CASSDGLARGETQYF
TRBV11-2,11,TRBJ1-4,CASSMYEKLFF
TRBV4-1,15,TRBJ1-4,CASSQIHGTGEKLFF
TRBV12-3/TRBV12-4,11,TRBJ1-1,CASYRGAEAFF
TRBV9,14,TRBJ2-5,CASSPRGPGETQYF
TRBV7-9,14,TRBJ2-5,CASSSRVRGETQYF
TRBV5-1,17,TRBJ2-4,CASSGEQGTLAKNIQYF
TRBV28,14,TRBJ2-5,CASSSVTGEETQYF
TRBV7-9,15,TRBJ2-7,CASSWSGPSGYEQYF
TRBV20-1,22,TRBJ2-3,CSASSQGKSGETGDLSTDTQYF
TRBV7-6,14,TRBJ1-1,CASSLGQEGTEAFF
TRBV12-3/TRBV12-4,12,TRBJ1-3,CASSTAGNTIYF
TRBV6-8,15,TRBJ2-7,CASSSFAGGSYEQYF
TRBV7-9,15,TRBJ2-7,CASSLRPDSSYEQYF
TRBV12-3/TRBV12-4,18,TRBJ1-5,CASRASLGYGSVDQPQHF
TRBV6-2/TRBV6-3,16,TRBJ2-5,CASRDSSGGRKETQYF
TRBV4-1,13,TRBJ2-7,CASSQGTPYEQYF
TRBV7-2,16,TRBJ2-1,CASSLVVRAYYNEQFF
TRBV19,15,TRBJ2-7,CASSPWVGSNYEQYF
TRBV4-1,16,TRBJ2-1,CASTNLPPSVTNEQFF
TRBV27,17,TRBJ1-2,CASSLSATLGANYGYTF
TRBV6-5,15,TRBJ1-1,CASSYSGTVTTEAFF
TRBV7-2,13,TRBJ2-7,CASSPRQGREQYF
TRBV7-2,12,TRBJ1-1,CASSLDQGEAFF
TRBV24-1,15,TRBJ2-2,CATSDRTGGGGELFF
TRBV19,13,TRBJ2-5,CASSIDGMETQYF
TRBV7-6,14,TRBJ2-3,CASREGTGTDTQYF